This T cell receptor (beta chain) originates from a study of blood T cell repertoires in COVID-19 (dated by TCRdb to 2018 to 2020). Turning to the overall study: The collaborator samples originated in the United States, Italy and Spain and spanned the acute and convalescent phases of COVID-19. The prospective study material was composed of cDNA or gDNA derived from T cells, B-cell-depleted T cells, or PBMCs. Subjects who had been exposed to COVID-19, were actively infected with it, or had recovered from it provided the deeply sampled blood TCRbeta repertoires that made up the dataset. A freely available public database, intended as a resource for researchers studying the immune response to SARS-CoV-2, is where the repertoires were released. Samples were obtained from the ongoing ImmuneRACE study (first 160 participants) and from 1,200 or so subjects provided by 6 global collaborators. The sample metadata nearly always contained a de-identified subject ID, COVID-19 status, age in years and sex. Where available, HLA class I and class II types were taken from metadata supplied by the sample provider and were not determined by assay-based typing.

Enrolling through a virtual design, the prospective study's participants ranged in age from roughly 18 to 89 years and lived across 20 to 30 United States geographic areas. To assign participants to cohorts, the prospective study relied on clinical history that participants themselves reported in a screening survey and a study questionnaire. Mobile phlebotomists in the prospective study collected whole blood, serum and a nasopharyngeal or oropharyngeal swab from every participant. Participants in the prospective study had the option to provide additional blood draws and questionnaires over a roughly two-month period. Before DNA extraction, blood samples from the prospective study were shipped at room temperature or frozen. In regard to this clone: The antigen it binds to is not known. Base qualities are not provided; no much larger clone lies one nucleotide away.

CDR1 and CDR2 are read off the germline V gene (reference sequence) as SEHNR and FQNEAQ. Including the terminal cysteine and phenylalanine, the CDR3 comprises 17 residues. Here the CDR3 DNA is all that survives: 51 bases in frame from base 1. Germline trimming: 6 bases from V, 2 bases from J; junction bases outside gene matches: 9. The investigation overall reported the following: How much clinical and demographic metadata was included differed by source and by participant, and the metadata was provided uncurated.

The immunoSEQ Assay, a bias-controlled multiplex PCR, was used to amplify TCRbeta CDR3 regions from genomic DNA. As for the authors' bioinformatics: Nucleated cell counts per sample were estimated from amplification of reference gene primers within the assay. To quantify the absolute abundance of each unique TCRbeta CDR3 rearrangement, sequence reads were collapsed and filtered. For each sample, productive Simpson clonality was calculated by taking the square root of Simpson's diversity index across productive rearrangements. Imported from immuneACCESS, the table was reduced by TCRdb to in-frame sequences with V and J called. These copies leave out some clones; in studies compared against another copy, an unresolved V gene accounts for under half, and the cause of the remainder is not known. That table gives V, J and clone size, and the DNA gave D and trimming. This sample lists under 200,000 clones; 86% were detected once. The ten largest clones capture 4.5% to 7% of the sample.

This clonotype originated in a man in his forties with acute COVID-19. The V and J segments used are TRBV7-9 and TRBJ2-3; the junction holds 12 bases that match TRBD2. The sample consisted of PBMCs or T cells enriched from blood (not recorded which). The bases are TGTGCCAGCAGTAAAAGGACTAGCGGGACACCCACAGATACGCAGTATTTT. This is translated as CASSKRTSGTPTDTQYF. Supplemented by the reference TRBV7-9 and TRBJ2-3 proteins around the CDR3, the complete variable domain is DTGVSQNPRHKITKRGQNVTFRCDPISEHNRLYWYRQTLGQGPEFLTYFQNEAQLEKSRLLSDRFSAERPKGSFSTLEIQRTEQGDSAMYLCASSKRTSGTPTDTQYFGPGTRLTVL.